A selection of T cell receptor beta chains follows, all from one sample in a study of T cell responses to AZD1222 COVID-19 vaccine. Profiled with immunoSEQ multiplex PCR; TCRdb holds only in-frame clones, not every one. The data contain fewer than 300,000 clones, more than 85% of them singletons. The sample consisted of peripheral blood, taken on day 0 of AZD1222 vaccination. These receptor sequences come from an adult in good health. Both conserved end residues are part of each CDR3. Each record gives: J gene, V gene, D gene, CDR3 protein. A D gene is named only where the DNA matches it firmly.

j_gene: TRBJ2-2; v_gene: TRBV3-1/TRBV3-2; d_gene: TRBD2; CDR3aa: CASSQHGGANTGELFF
j_gene: TRBJ2-7; v_gene: TRBV24-1; d_gene: TRBD1; CDR3aa: CATSDPGTGDYEQYF
j_gene: TRBJ1-6; v_gene: TRBV27; d_gene: TRBD1; CDR3aa: CASNRQGPNSPLHF
j_gene: TRBJ2-7; v_gene: TRBV7-9; d_gene: -; CDR3aa: CASSPIYEQYF
j_gene: TRBJ2-1; v_gene: TRBV6-5; d_gene: TRBD1; CDR3aa: CASSPRDRGGNEQFF
j_gene: TRBJ2-1; v_gene: TRBV9; d_gene: TRBD2; CDR3aa: CASSVTSGGNEQFF
j_gene: TRBJ2-3; v_gene: TRBV7-8; d_gene: -; CDR3aa: CASSPQLARRTDTQYF
j_gene: TRBJ1-1; v_gene: TRBV5-1; d_gene: -; CDR3aa: CASSSTGNTEAFF
j_gene: TRBJ2-6; v_gene: TRBV5-1; d_gene: -; CDR3aa: CASSFGGGGANVLTF
j_gene: TRBJ1-1; v_gene: TRBV5-4; d_gene: TRBD1; CDR3aa: CASSNPTGGDTEAFF
j_gene: TRBJ2-2; v_gene: TRBV25-1; d_gene: TRBD2; CDR3aa: CASSLVGEGPSTGELFF